This T cell receptor beta chain was obtained from a study of cytomegalovirus exposure and HLA in healthy donors. Study observations and caveats: In vitro confirmation showed a few CMV-associated chains to be CMV antigen specific. It was found in a later analysis that first-cohort TCR clusters tended to co-occur in the 120 validation repertoires. Listed as cytomegalovirus-associated were about 160 TCR beta chains.

Notes on this clone: Its antigen is unidentified.

From the approximately 120-subject validation cohort, which was separate from the roughly 620-subject first cohort, the donors were drawn. TCRdb keeps only in-frame clones here, not all; method: immunoSEQ multiplex PCR. The table shows about 160,000 clones, with around 90% occurring only once. This sequence originates from a woman in her late teens or twenties in good health and CMV-seropositive. The specimen sequenced was PBMCs.

In nucleotides, the CDR3 is TGTGCCAGCAGCCAAGCCCGGGACAGTCTCCCTGAAGCTTTCTTT. Translation: CASSQARDSLPEAFF. The rearrangement uses TRBV4-2 and TRBJ1-1, with 7 bases matching TRBD1. Trimming at V came to 1 base and at J to 6 bases, leaving 8 bases not matched to a gene. Germline V CDR1 and CDR2: LGHNA, YNFKEQ. The CDR3 contains 15 residues.